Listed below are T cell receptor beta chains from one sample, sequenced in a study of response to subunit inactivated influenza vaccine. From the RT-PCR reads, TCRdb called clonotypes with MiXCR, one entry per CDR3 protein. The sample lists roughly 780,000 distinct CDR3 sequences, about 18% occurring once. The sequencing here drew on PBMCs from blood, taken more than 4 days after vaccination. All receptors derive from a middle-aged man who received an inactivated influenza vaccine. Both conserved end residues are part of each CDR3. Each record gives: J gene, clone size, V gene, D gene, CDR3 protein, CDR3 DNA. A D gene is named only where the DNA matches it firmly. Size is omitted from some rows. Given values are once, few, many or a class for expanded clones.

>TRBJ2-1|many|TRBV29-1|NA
CSVDRGLNNEQFF
TGCAGCGTTGACAGGGGCTTAAACAATGAGCAGTTCTTC
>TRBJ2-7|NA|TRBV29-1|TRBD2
CSVESGRPYEQYF
TGCAGCGTCGAAAGCGGGAGACCCTACGAGCAGTACTTC
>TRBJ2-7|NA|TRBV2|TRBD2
CASSGWEERGDSYEQYF
TGTGCCAGCAGTGGCTGGGAGGAGCGGGGGGACTCCTACGAGCAGTACTTC
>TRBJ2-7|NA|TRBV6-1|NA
CASRTAGKGSEQYF
TGTGCCAGCAGGACCGCAGGAAAGGGATCCGAGCAGTACTTC
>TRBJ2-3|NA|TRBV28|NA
CASRPGDLGADTQYF
TGTGCCAGCAGACCCGGGGACTTGGGCGCAGATACGCAGTATTTT
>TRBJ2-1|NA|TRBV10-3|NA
CAISEVVRTYNEQFF
TGTGCCATCAGTGAGGTCGTTAGGACTTACAATGAGCAGTTCTTC
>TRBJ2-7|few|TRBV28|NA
CASSPRYGQRSYEQYF
TGTGCCAGCAGTCCCCGGTATGGTCAGCGCTCCTACGAGCAGTACTTC
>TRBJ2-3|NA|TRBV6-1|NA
CATRDWRYGTDTQYF
TGTGCCACCCGGGACTGGCGTTATGGCACAGATACGCAGTATTTT
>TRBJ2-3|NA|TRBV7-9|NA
CASSYRKAVSTDTQYF
TGTGCCAGCAGCTACAGGAAAGCCGTTAGCACAGATACGCAGTATTTT
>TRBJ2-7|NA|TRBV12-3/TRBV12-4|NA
CASRAGEGLHEQYF
TGTGCCAGCAGGGCTGGGGAAGGGTTACACGAGCAGTACTTC
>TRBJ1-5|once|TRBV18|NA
CASSPGDNQPQHF
TGTGCCAGCTCACCTGGGGACAATCAGCCCCAGCATTTT
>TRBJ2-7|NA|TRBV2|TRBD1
CASSARGQGSDEQYF
TGTGCCAGCAGCGCCAGGGGACAGGGATCGGACGAGCAGTACTTC
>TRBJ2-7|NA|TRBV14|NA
CASSQGRTRDPFYEQYF
TGTGCCAGCAGCCAAGGGAGAACCCGGGACCCATTCTACGAGCAGTACTTC